This T cell receptor beta chain appears in the sequencing data of a study of blood T cell repertoires in COVID-19. Source study methods: Estimation of nucleated cell counts relied on the amplification of reference gene primers. Measured with immunoSEQ multiplex PCR; TCRdb has only the in-frame clones, and not every one. The V and J calls and clone size were taken over from that table, and D and trimming were inferred from the DNA. The table has roughly 72,000 clones, roughly 87% seen once. Germline-derived CDR1 and CDR2 are SGHTS and YDEGEE. This CDR3 has 15 amino acids. With V trimmed by 4 bases and J by 8 bases, 10 bases remained unmatched.

The source material was peripheral blood. This sequence was found in a woman at least 80 years old with acute or convalescent COVID-19. This chain links TRBV5-8 with TRBJ2-1, with 9 bases fitting TRBD2. DNA of the CDR3: TGTGCCAGCAGCCCCGGACTAGCGTCAATCCATGAGCAGTTCTTC. This codes for CASSPGLASIHEQFF.